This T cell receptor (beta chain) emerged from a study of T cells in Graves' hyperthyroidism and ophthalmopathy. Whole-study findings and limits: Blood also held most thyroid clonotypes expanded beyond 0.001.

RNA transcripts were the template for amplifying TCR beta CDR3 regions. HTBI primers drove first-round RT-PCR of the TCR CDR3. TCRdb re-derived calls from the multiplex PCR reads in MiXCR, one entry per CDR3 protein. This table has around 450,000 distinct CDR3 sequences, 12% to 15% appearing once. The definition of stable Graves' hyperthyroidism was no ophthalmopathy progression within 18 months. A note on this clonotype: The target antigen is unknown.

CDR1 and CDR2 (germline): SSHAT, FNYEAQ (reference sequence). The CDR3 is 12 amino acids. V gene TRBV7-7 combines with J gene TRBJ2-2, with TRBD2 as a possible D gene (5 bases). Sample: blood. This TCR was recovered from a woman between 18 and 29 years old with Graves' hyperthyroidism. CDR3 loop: CATRGGDGELFF. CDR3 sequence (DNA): TGTGCTACCCGTGGAGGAGACGGGGAGCTGTTTTTT. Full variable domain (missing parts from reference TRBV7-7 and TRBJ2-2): GAGVSQSPRYKVTKRGQDVTLRCDPISSHATLYWYQQALGQGPEFLTYFNYEAQPDKSGLPSDRFSAERPEGSISTLTIQRTEQRDSAMYRCATRGGDGELFFGEGSRLTVL.